These 25 T cell receptor beta chains came from one sample sequenced in a study of cytomegalovirus exposure and HLA in healthy donors listed by TCRdb under 2017. Library method: the immunoSEQ multiplex PCR assay. For the multiplex PCR, a mixture combining 60 forward primers for TCR Vbeta segments and 13 reverse primers for TCR Jbeta segments was used. TCRdb carries this immuneACCESS record with in-frame sequences only. Its versions omit some clonotypes, under half of them owing to an unresolved V gene in the studies checked, with the rest unexplained. The sample yields approximately 150,000 clones; around 68% were counted once. Less than 3.5% of the sample rests with the top ten. Sequences were obtained from PBMCs. Receptors were obtained from a middle-aged woman in good health and CMV-seropositive.

The chain employs TRBV28 and TRBJ2-7; the D gene is possibly TRBD2 (7 bases). Between the trimmed V and J ends, which lost 1 base and 6 bases, there was a span of 16 bases. CDR1 is MDHEN, CDR2 SYDVKM, per germline. The CDR3 extends over 15 amino acids. CDR3: CASSLSSRGGGEQYF. CDR3 coding DNA: TGTGCCAGCAGTTTATCGTCCAGGGGAGGGGGCGAGCAGTACTTC.

Here the CDR3 reads CASRSDRPTGKGTDTQYF. The CDR3 DNA sequence: TGTGCCAGCAGATCTGATCGACCGACAGGGAAGGGGACAGATACGCAGTATTTT. This rearrangement joins TRBV28 to TRBJ2-3; 7 bases align to TRBD1. The J segment lost 3 bases and the V segment lost 6 bases, leaving 18 bases of the junction unmatched. Germline V gives CDR1 MDHEN, CDR2 SYDVKM. The CDR3 contains 18 residues. The full variable domain, with the rest looked up from reference TRBV28 and TRBJ2-3, is DVKVTQSSRYLVKRTGEKVFLECVQDMDHENMFWYRQDPGLGLRLIYFSYDVKMKEKGDIPEGYSVSREKKERFSLILESASTNQTSMYLCASRSDRPTGKGTDTQYFGPGTRLTVL.

The chain joins TRBV27 to TRBJ2-7; 10 positions agree with TRBD1. CDR3 length: 14 residues. V lost 2 bases, J lost 6 bases, and 4 bases stayed unmatched. CDR1 MNHEY and CDR2 SMNVEV come from the germline V gene (reference sequence). CDR3 sequence reads: CASSLGTGAREQYF. The CDR3 coding sequence is TGTGCCAGCAGTTTAGGGACAGGGGCGCGCGAGCAGTACTTC.

This clone was detected only once. The chain carries TRBV2 and TRBJ2-2, with TRBD1 identical over 9 bases. The CDR3 runs 16 residues. Unmatched junction bases numbered 11, after V lost 6 bases and J lost 6 bases. Germline V CDR1 and CDR2: SNHLY, FYNNEI. DNA for the CDR3: TGTGCCAGCAGCCATCCGGGACAGGGTATTGCCGGGGAGCTGTTTTTT. It encodes CASSHPGQGIAGELFF.

The chain carries TRBV2 and TRBJ1-2; D remains ambiguous. The CDR3 has 14 residues. Germline assignment: CDR1 SNHLY and CDR2 FYNNEI. Trimming pared 4 bases from V and 2 bases from J, leaving 11 bases between. The CDR3 here is CASSGASANYGYTF. CDR3 in DNA: TGTGCCAGCAGTGGAGCTTCCGCGAACTATGGCTACACCTTC.

This clone turned up a few times. The CDR3 protein is CASSQALGLPYEQYF. DNA of the CDR3: TGCGCCAGCAGCCAAGCTCTTGGGCTTCCCTACGAGCAGTACTTC. The genes are TRBV4-1 and TRBJ2-7; D not certain. Trimming pared 1 base from V and 2 bases from J, leaving 12 bases between. The CDR3 is made up of 15 amino acids. Germline V gene lookup returns CDR1 MGHRA and CDR2 YSYEKL.

V is TRBV19 and J is TRBJ2-1; 12 bases match TRBD2. The CDR3 totals 15 residues. Per the germline V gene, CDR1 is LNHDA and CDR2 is SQIVND (reference sequence). V shed 5 bases, J shed 8 bases, and the junction held 7 bases outside the gene matches. The CDR3 protein is CASSWASGRADEQFF. The CDR3 bases are TGTGCCAGTAGTTGGGCTAGCGGGAGGGCCGATGAGCAGTTCTTC.

This clone was counted between two and nine times. The rearrangement uses TRBV19 and TRBJ1-2; the match to TRBD1 covers 11 bases. Per the germline V gene, CDR1 is LNHDA and CDR2 is SQIVND (reference sequence). This CDR3 is built from 14 residues. V trimming: 6 bases; J trimming: 4 bases; junction bases outside the gene matches: 4. Here the CDR3 reads CASRSGTGGYGYTF. The CDR3 bases are TGTGCCAGTAGATCCGGGACAGGGGGCTATGGCTACACCTTC.

The J gene is TRBJ2-5, the V gene TRBV28; 9 nucleotides align to TRBD1. Germline loops: CDR1 MDHEN, CDR2 SYDVKM. V dropped 6 bases and J dropped 3; count of bases not matched to a gene: 14. The CDR3 has 17 amino acids. The CDR3 DNA is TGTGCCAGCAGGGAAACCTACAGGGGGCGTGAAAAAGAGACCCAGTACTTC. Encoded protein: CASRETYRGREKETQYF.

The chain is built from TRBV19 and TRBJ1-5, with TRBD1 matching 11 bases. V was pared by 9 bases and J by 6 bases, with 13 bases of the junction left unmatched. CDR3 length: 16 residues. Germline V gives CDR1 LNHDA, CDR2 SQIVND (reference sequence). CDR3 amino acids: CASLRMDRGLPQPQHF. CDR3 nucleotides: TGTGCCAGCCTACGGATGGACAGGGGGCTTCCTCAGCCCCAGCATTTT.

J is TRBJ2-5 and V is TRBV2, with a possible D match to TRBD2 (7 bases). V lost 6 bases, J lost 1 base, and 18 bases lay in between. CDR1 SNHLY and CDR2 FYNNEI come from the germline V gene. The CDR3 has 16 amino acids. CDR3 nucleotides: TGTGCCAGCAGCCTCTATCGGGGGGCCCTCCAAGAGACCCAGTACTTC. It specifies CASSLYRGALQETQYF.

This rearrangement joins TRBV9 to TRBJ2-7; no reliable D call. The CDR3 contains 14 residues. Germline CDR1 and CDR2: SGDLS and YYNGEE. V lost 0 bases to trimming and J lost 4 bases, with 11 bases between them. The CDR3 DNA reads as TGTGCCAGCAGCGTAGCCAGCGTCCCATACGAGCAGTACTTC. Its protein product is CASSVASVPYEQYF.

The chain is built from TRBV6-5 and TRBJ1-2, with D unresolved. This CDR3 comprises 15 residues. CDR1 and CDR2 (germline): MNHEY, SVGAGI. Trimming removed 3 bases from V and 8 bases from J, with 19 bases in between. The CDR3 bases are TGTGCCAGCAGTTATTCCCTGGGAAGCCAGCGGGGCTACACCTTC. Translation gives CASSYSLGSQRGYTF.

This clone has only a few counts. V is TRBV10-2 and J is TRBJ1-1; no reliable D call. Germline V CDR1 and CDR2: WSHSY, SAAADI. The length of the CDR3 is 13 residues. The V gene lost 2 bases and the J gene lost 0 bases, with 4 bases spanning the gap. CDR3 protein: CASSERVNTEAFF. The CDR3 DNA is TGCGCCAGCAGTGAGCGGGTGAACACTGAAGCTTTCTTT.

CDR3 region: CASSQEGTGMDEQYF. The CDR3 DNA sequence: TGCGCCAGCAGCCAAGAAGGGACAGGGATGGACGAGCAGTACTTC. The V call is TRBV4-3, the J call TRBJ2-7; 9 bases map to TRBD1. Germline V CDR1 and CDR2: LGHNA, YSLEER. There are 15 residues in the CDR3. After removal of 0 bases from V and 5 bases from J, the junction contained 5 bases not matched to a gene.

This clone was seen a handful of times. The V call is TRBV2, the J call TRBJ2-7, with TRBD2 identical over 7 bases. The V gene's germline CDR1 is SNHLY and CDR2 FYNNEI. This CDR3 has 14 amino acids. V shed 4 bases, J shed 6 bases, and the junction held 9 bases outside the gene matches. The CDR3 region has the DNA TGTGCCAGCAGTGCTTGGCGGGAGTCAGGCGAGCAGTACTTC. Translation: CASSAWRESGEQYF.

The chain links TRBV19 to TRBJ2-5; D is uncertain. This CDR3 has 14 residues. V was shortened by 1 base and J by 5 bases, with 11 bases between the two germline ends. Germline values: CDR1 LNHDA, CDR2 SQIVND (reference sequence). Here the CDR3 DNA reads TGTGCCAGTAGTATAGGGGCCGTCGGCGAGACCCAGTACTTC. This translates into CASSIGAVGETQYF.

This chain uses TRBV2 with TRBJ1-2; D is unresolved. Per the germline V gene, CDR1 is SNHLY and CDR2 is FYNNEI. V was cut by 2 bases and J by 8 bases, with 9 bases left in between. The CDR3 has 12 residues. CDR3 bases: TGTGCCAGCAGTGAACGTCAGCGGGGCTACACCTTC. Its protein product is CASSERQRGYTF.

The rearrangement joins TRBV28 to TRBJ2-7; no clear D. Trimming took off 2 bases at V and 4 bases at J, with 6 bases between the two ends. The CDR3 contains 12 residues. The germline gives CDR1 MDHEN, CDR2 SYDVKM. CDR3 sequence: CASSLLLYEQYF. The DNA for the CDR3 is TGTGCCAGCAGTTTACTTCTATACGAGCAGTACTTC.

In its sample, this clone was seen a few times. This chain connects TRBV9 to TRBJ1-1, with TRBD1 matching 9 bases. The ends lost 0 bases at V and 2 bases at J; junction bases unmatched: 2. Germline CDR1 is SGDLS and CDR2 is YYNGEE. This CDR3 comprises 15 residues. CDR3 coding DNA: TGTGCCAGCAGCGTAGGGGGACAGGGTAACACTGAAGCTTTCTTT. Its translation is CASSVGGQGNTEAFF.

The chain joins TRBV5-1 to TRBJ2-3; possibly TRBD1 for D (6 bases). CDR1 SGHRS and CDR2 YFSETQ come from the germline V gene. V was cut by 4 bases and J by 4 bases, with 7 bases left in between. There are 12 residues in the CDR3. The CDR3 DNA reads as TGCGCCAGCAGCAACAGGGCAGATACGCAGTATTTT. Amino acids: CASSNRADTQYF.

The J gene is TRBJ1-5, the V gene TRBV28; D perhaps matches TRBD1 (6 bases). Germline-derived CDR1 and CDR2 are MDHEN and SYDVKM. The CDR3 runs to 12 residues. Trimming left V 5 bases short and J 11 bases short, with 13 bases between. The DNA for the CDR3 is TGTGCCAGCAGTCGCCTACAGGGCGCCCAGCATTTT. Its translation is CASSRLQGAQHF.

There are a few counts of this clone. The chain combines TRBV6-5 with TRBJ1-5, with unresolved D. This CDR3 is built from 14 residues. V lost 5 bases and J 0 bases, leaving 8 bases between the germline ends. Germline assignment: CDR1 MNHEY and CDR2 SVGAGI. CDR3 coding DNA: TGTGCCAGCAGTAAGCGCCATAGCAATCAGCCCCAGCATTTT. Translation gives CASSKRHSNQPQHF.

The table lists this clone with a few counts. This chain links TRBV27 with TRBJ2-7, with a tentative D call TRBD1 (6 bases). This CDR3 is 14 amino acids long. Germline V CDR1 and CDR2: MNHEY, SMNVEV (reference sequence). Trimming took 4 bases from V and 5 from J, leaving 15 bases between them. The CDR3 loop is CASSSTGFSDEQYF. The CDR3 DNA reads as TGTGCCAGCAGTTCTACAGGGTTTAGCGACGAGCAGTACTTC.

This clone was detected only once. The rearrangement links TRBV28 to TRBJ2-7; 9 nucleotides align to TRBD1. V lost 8 bases to trimming and J lost 3 bases; unmatched junction nucleotides: 20. The germline V gene has CDR1 MDHEN and CDR2 SYDVKM. The CDR3 covers 18 residues. The CDR3 reads CASRPDLPGQGRLYEQYF. The CDR3 DNA reads TGTGCCAGCCGCCCTGACCTTCCGGGACAGGGACGACTCTACGAGCAGTACTTC.